One sample yielded the 9 T cell receptor beta chains listed below, sequenced in a study of cytomegalovirus exposure and HLA in healthy donors. Primers: 60 Vbeta forward and 13 Jbeta reverse. Using immunoSEQ multiplex PCR, the repertoire was profiled, and TCRdb retains in-frame clones only, with some absent. Here the sample spans some 130,000 clones, roughly 77% being singletons. Sequenced: PBMCs. These receptors were taken from a woman aged 40-49 years in good health and CMV-seropositive.

This chain uses TRBV9 with TRBJ2-7; D may be TRBD2 (6 bases). Germline V gene sequence: CDR1 SGDLS, CDR2 YYNGEE. V dropped 6 bases and J dropped 0 bases, with 10 bases sitting between them. The CDR3 runs to 13 residues. The CDR3 protein is CASMAGSSYEQYF. In DNA, the CDR3 is TGTGCCAGCATGGCGGGGTCCTCCTACGAGCAGTACTTC.

This sequence joins TRBV10-3 and TRBJ2-7; D might be TRBD1 (6 bases). V was shortened by 10 bases and J by 1 base, with 17 bases between the two germline ends. The CDR3 contains 14 residues. Germline V gene data show CDR1 as ENHRY and CDR2 as SYGVKD. CDR3 sequence reads: CATARDTSSYEQYF. CDR3 DNA: TGTGCCACCGCAAGGGACACTTCTTCCTACGAGCAGTACTTC.

The chain joins TRBV5-4 to TRBJ2-1; 8 bases are shared with TRBD1. The V and J ends lost 2 bases and 9 bases, in that order; junction bases with no gene match: 10. This CDR3 spans 15 amino acids. CDR1 and CDR2 from the germline V gene are SGHNT and YYREEE (reference sequence). The CDR3 nucleotides read TGTGCCAGCAGCTTCGCCCGTGGACAGGGAGGTGAGCAGTTCTTC. This gives the protein CASSFARGQGGEQFF. The whole variable domain, remainder taken from reference TRBV5-4 and TRBJ2-1, is ETGVTQSPTHLIKTRGQQVTLRCSSQSGHNTVSWYQQALGQGPQFIFQYYREEENGRGNFPPRFSGLQFPNYSSELNVNALELDDSALYLCASSFARGQGGEQFFGPGTRLTVL.

The V call is TRBV7-8, the J call TRBJ2-2, with 12 bases identical to TRBD2. There are 18 residues in the CDR3. V shed 3 bases, J shed 4 bases, and the junction held 9 bases outside the gene matches. Germline assignment: CDR1 SGHVS and CDR2 FQNEAQ. CDR3 sequence: CASSFGTSGRVLTGELFF. CDR3 sequence (DNA): TGTGCCAGCAGCTTTGGGACTAGCGGGCGAGTACTCACCGGGGAGCTGTTTTTT.

Judged by abundance, this clone is medium-sized. The V and J genes are TRBV27 and TRBJ2-5, with D perhaps matching TRBD2 (6 bases). Trimming cost V 5 bases and J 5 bases, with 15 bases left between them. Germline V lookup: CDR1 MNHEY, CDR2 SMNVEV (reference sequence). This CDR3 contains 14 residues. CDR3 region: CASSLRRGTETQYF. The CDR3 region has the DNA TGTGCCAGCAGTCTCCGGCGGGGAACGGAGACCCAGTACTTC.

This clone was counted once. The rearrangement joins TRBV11-3 to TRBJ2-1; 7 bases line up with TRBD2. Trimming removed 1 base from V and 7 bases from J; junction bases left unmatched: 7. The V gene's germline CDR1 is SGHNT and CDR2 YENEEA. The CDR3 length is 15 residues. The CDR3 nucleotides read TGTGCCAGCAGCTTAGCCGGCTCGGGGGGTAATGAGCAGTTCTTC. Its protein is CASSLAGSGGNEQFF.

The V gene is TRBV5-4, the J gene TRBJ2-3, with 12 positions matching TRBD2. CDR3 size: 18 residues. The V gene end was trimmed by 4 bases and the J gene end by 5 bases; junction bases not matched to a gene: 14. Per the germline V gene, CDR1 is SGHNT and CDR2 is YYREEE (reference sequence). The CDR3 nucleotides read TGTGCCAGCAGCCAACTCGGACTAGCGGGATCTAATTTAGATACGCAGTATTTT. Translating gives CASSQLGLAGSNLDTQYF.

The chain combines TRBV6-5 with TRBJ2-7; no clear D. Germline CDR1 MNHEY, CDR2 SVGAGI. This CDR3 is 11 amino acids long. Trimming left V 4 bases short and J 4 bases short, with 5 bases between. The CDR3 DNA is TGTGCCAGCAGTTCCCTATACGAGCAGTACTTC. Translation: CASSSLYEQYF.

The chain carries TRBV5-1 and TRBJ1-2, with 8 bases that match TRBD1. CDR1 is SGHRS, CDR2 YFSETQ, per germline. The CDR3 spans 15 residues. The junction had 10 bases not matched to a gene; V was cut back by 4 bases and J by 5 bases. The CDR3 spells CASSGADREVYGYTF. Written as DNA, the CDR3 is TGCGCCAGCAGCGGAGCGGACAGGGAGGTATATGGCTACACCTTC. The full variable domain, with the rest looked up from reference TRBV5-1 and TRBJ1-2, is KAGVTQTPRYLIKTRGQQVTLSCSPISGHRSVSWYQQTPGQGLQFLFEYFSETQRNKGNFPGRFSGRQFSNSRSEMNVSTLELGDSALYLCASSGADREVYGYTFGSGTRLTVV.